The T cell receptor beta chain under discussion was sequenced for a study of T cells in Graves' hyperthyroidism and ophthalmopathy. This clonotype was observed a single time. Using RNA transcripts as the source, TCR beta CDR3 regions were amplified. TCR CDR3 regions were first amplified by RT-PCR with HTBI primers. TCRdb itself ran the multiplex PCR reads through MiXCR, one entry per CDR3 protein. The data contain about 610,000 distinct CDR3 sequences, approximately 15% of them singletons. The specimen was blood. The sequence came from a woman between 40 and 50 years old with Graves' ophthalmopathy.

For the CDR3, the DNA is TGTGCCAGCAGCTCAATAGCGGGAGCCACAGATACGCAGTATTTT. Translation: CASSSIAGATDTQYF. J is TRBJ2-3 and V is TRBV7-2; TRBD2 agrees at 9 bases. The CDR3 contains 15 residues. V was pared by 4 bases and J by 2 bases, with 4 bases of the junction left unmatched. Germline lookup yields CDR1 SGHTA and CDR2 FQGNSA.